The entry below describes one T cell receptor (beta chain). This sample is drawn from a study of HIV-infected patients and healthy controls. Trimming shortened V by 1 base and J by 7 bases, and 13 bases separated the two germline ends. This CDR3 is built from 14 residues. Germline assignment: CDR1 SGHTA and CDR2 FQGNSA. TCRdb called the 5' RACE reads again in MiXCR, with one record for every CDR3 protein. The sample has roughly 70,000 distinct CDR3 sequences, around 16% seen once; the top ten hold approximately 5.4%. V usage is TRBV7-2 and J usage is TRBJ2-5, with D possibly being TRBD2 (6 bases). The sequencing input was CD4+ T cells from blood. This receptor was identified in a human donor in good health. The CDR3, as DNA: TGTGCCAGCAGCTTAGGAACTAGCTTGGGGACCCAGTACTTC. Protein product: CASSLGTSLGTQYF.